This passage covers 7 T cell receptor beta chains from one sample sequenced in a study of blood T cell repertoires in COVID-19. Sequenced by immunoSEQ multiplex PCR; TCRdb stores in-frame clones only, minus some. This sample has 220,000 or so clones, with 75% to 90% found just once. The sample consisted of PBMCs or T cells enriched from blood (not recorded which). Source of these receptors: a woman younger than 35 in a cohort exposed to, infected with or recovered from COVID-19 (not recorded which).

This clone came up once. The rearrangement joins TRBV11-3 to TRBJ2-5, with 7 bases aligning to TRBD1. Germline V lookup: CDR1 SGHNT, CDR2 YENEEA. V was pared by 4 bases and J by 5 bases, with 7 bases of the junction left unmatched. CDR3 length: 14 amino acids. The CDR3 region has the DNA TGTGCCAGCAGCTCCCGACAGGGTGTGGAGACCCAGTACTTC. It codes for CASSSRQGVETQYF.

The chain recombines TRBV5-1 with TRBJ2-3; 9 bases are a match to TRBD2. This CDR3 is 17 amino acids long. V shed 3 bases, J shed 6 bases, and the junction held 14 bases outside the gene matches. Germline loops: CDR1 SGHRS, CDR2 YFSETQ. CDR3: CASSSAVGAGGADTQYF. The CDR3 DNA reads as TGCGCCAGCAGCTCCGCTGTTGGAGCGGGAGGAGCGGATACGCAGTATTTT. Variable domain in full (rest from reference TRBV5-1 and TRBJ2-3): KAGVTQTPRYLIKTRGQQVTLSCSPISGHRSVSWYQQTPGQGLQFLFEYFSETQRNKGNFPGRFSGRQFSNSRSEMNVSTLELGDSALYLCASSSAVGAGGADTQYFGPGTRLTVL.

The CDR3 protein is CASSEARAPSNEQFF. CDR3 coding DNA: TGTGCCAGCAGTGAAGCGCGGGCCCCCTCCAATGAGCAGTTCTTC. V and J are TRBV2 and TRBJ2-1; D is possibly TRBD2 (5 bases). CDR1 and CDR2 (germline): SNHLY, FYNNEI. The CDR3 covers 15 residues. V gave up 0 bases and J gave up 6 bases, with 12 bases separating them.

CDR3 protein: CASSLGLAGGNTQYF. The CDR3 DNA is TGTGCCAGCAGTCTCGGACTAGCGGGAGGTAATACGCAGTATTTT. The rearrangement links TRBV27 to TRBJ2-3, with 14 nucleotides matching TRBD2. Germline CDR1 and CDR2: MNHEY and SMNVEV (reference sequence). This CDR3 region has 15 residues. Trimming removed 5 bases from V and 7 bases from J; junction bases left unmatched: 5.

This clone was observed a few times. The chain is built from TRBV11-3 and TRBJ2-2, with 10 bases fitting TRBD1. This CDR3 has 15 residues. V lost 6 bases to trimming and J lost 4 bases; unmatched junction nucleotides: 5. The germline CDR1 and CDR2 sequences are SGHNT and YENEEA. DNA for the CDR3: TGTGCCAGCAGTTGGACAGGGGGGGTCACCGGGGAGCTGTTTTTT. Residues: CASSWTGGVTGELFF.

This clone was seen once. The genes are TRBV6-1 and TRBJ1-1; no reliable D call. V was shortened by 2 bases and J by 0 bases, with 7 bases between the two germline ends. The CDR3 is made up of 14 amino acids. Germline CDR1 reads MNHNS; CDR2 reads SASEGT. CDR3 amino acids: CASSELGVNTEAFF. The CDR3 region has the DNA TGTGCCAGCAGTGAATTAGGAGTGAACACTGAAGCTTTCTTT.

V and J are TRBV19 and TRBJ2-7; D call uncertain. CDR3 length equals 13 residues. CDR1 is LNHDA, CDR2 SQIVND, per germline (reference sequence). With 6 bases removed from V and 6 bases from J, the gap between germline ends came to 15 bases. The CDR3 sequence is CASSLDPVGEQYF. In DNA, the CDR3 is TGTGCCAGTAGCCTAGACCCGGTCGGCGAGCAGTACTTC. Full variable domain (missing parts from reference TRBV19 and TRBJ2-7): DGGITQSPKYLFRKEGQNVTLSCEQNLNHDAMYWYRQDPGQGLRLIYYSQIVNDFQKGDIAEGYSVSREKKESFPLTVTSAQKNPTAFYLCASSLDPVGEQYFGPGTRLTVT.